The 21 T cell receptor beta chains listed next were all sequenced from one sample in a study of blood T cell repertoires in COVID-19. Sequencing was performed with immunoSEQ multiplex PCR; in TCRdb, only in-frame clones are kept and a portion is missing. The sample carries 230,000 or so clones, more than 75% recorded once. Sequences were obtained from PBMCs or T cells enriched from blood (not recorded which). These receptors were taken from a woman aged 50 to 60 who had been exposed to COVID-19.

This rearrangement joins TRBV10-3 to TRBJ2-2, with D perhaps matching TRBD1 (6 bases). The CDR3 length is 15 residues. Per the germline V gene, CDR1 is ENHRY and CDR2 is SYGVKD. The V gene lost 3 bases and the J gene lost 4 bases, with 12 bases spanning the gap. The CDR3 spells CAISDQGGSTGELFF. CDR3 sequence (DNA): TGTGCCATCAGTGATCAAGGGGGAAGCACCGGGGAGCTGTTTTTT.

This chain uses TRBV5-1 with TRBJ2-2; the D gene is possibly TRBD1 (6 bases). Germline V gene data show CDR1 as SGHRS and CDR2 as YFSETQ. The V end was cut by 4 bases, the J end by 6 bases, with 13 bases between. The CDR3 has 14 amino acids. The CDR3 DNA reads TGCGCCAGCAGCCTAAACCAGGGGTCCGGGGAGCTGTTTTTT. Translation: CASSLNQGSGELFF. Full variable domain (missing parts from reference TRBV5-1 and TRBJ2-2): KAGVTQTPRYLIKTRGQQVTLSCSPISGHRSVSWYQQTPGQGLQFLFEYFSETQRNKGNFPGRFSGRQFSNSRSEMNVSTLELGDSALYLCASSLNQGSGELFFGEGSRLTVL.

This chain joins TRBV5-1 and TRBJ1-5, with TRBD1 identical over 7 bases. J was trimmed by 7 bases and V by 4 bases; bases with no gene match: 8. This CDR3 has 14 residues. The germline V gene has CDR1 SGHRS and CDR2 YFSETQ. The CDR3 sequence: CASSLGQGEQPQHF. In DNA form, the CDR3 reads TGCGCCAGCAGCCTTGGCCAGGGGGAACAGCCCCAGCATTTT.

The chain employs TRBV25-1 and TRBJ1-6; 7 positions match TRBD1. Per germline, CDR1 MGHDK and CDR2 SYGVNS. V trimming: 4 bases; J trimming: 10 bases; junction bases outside the gene matches: 16. The CDR3 has 17 residues. CDR3 loop: CASSGTGVGVRGSPLHF. The CDR3 DNA reads TGTGCCAGCAGTGGGACAGGAGTCGGAGTACGGGGATCACCCCTCCACTTT.

The chain recombines TRBV5-1 with TRBJ2-5; TRBD1 matches 8 bases. Germline V gene data show CDR1 as SGHRS and CDR2 as YFSETQ. The CDR3 is 15 amino acids. J gave up 5 bases and V 1 base, and 7 bases lay outside the gene matches. This CDR3 reads CASSLTRGQGETQYF. CDR3 nucleotide sequence: TGCGCCAGCAGCTTGACCAGGGGGCAAGGGGAGACCCAGTACTTC.

This clone was seen once. The chain joins TRBV30 to TRBJ1-2; the D gene is possibly TRBD1 (5 bases). Trimming removed 2 bases at V and 4 bases at J, with 17 bases between. CDR1 is GTSNPN, CDR2 SVGIG, per germline (reference sequence). The CDR3 is 15 amino acids. The DNA for the CDR3 is TGTGCCTGGAGTCAGGGAAAGGGTAGGAGCTATGGCTACACCTTC. It codes for CAWSQGKGRSYGYTF.

The chain uses TRBV3-1 (or the pseudogene TRBV3-2) and TRBJ1-4; 7 nucleotides match TRBD1. Per germline, CDR1 LGHDT and CDR2 YNNKEL (reference sequence). CDR3 size: 14 residues. The junction had 8 bases not matched to a gene; V was cut back by 7 bases and J by 6 bases. The CDR3 DNA follows: TGTGCCAGCACCCCGACAGGGCGGGATGAAAAACTGTTTTTT. Translating gives CASTPTGRDEKLFF.

V and J are TRBV4-1 and TRBJ2-5, with D unclear. Trimming took off 0 bases at V and 2 bases at J, with 13 bases between the two ends. CDR1 and CDR2 (germline): MGHRA, YSYEKL. The CDR3 loop spans 16 amino acids. The CDR3 bases are TGCGCCAGCAGCCAAGAAGGTCCAGGTGGACAAGAGACCCAGTACTTC. It specifies CASSQEGPGGQETQYF.

The chain carries TRBV19 and TRBJ1-5; D not certain. The germline V gene has CDR1 LNHDA and CDR2 SQIVND (reference sequence). V was cut by 5 bases and J by 4 bases, with 18 bases left in between. CDR3 length: 16 amino acids. The CDR3 sequence: CASSQYMAEVNQPQHF. The DNA of the CDR3 is TGTGCCAGTAGTCAATATATGGCAGAAGTAAATCAGCCCCAGCATTTT.

J is TRBJ1-2 and V is TRBV6-2 or TRBV6-3, with 9 bases aligning to TRBD1. Germline V gene sequence: CDR1 MNHEY, CDR2 SVGEGT. Trimming cost V 2 bases and J 8 bases; bases outside gene matches: 6. The CDR3 contains 14 residues. DNA for the CDR3: TGTGCCAGCAGTTACGGGACAGGGTTAGACGGCTACACCTTC. It specifies CASSYGTGLDGYTF.

The rearrangement joins TRBV2 to TRBJ2-1; 13 bases match TRBD2. The CDR3 has 16 residues. The germline CDR1 and CDR2 sequences are SNHLY and FYNNEI. With V trimmed by 6 bases and J by 3 bases, 5 bases remained unmatched. Written as DNA, the CDR3 is TGTGCCAGCAGCCCCGGGACTAGCGGGGACTACAATGAGCAGTTCTTC. Residues: CASSPGTSGDYNEQFF.

The CDR3 region is CASSASGVGGYTF. In nucleotides, the CDR3 is TGTGCCAGCAGCGCGTCGGGGGTCGGGGGCTACACCTTC. The chain uses TRBV9 and TRBJ1-2; TRBD1 is a possible D gene (5 bases). V was cut by 3 bases and J by 8 bases, with 14 bases left in between. Germline-derived CDR1 and CDR2 are SGDLS and YYNGEE. CDR3 length: 13 residues.

This chain uses TRBV10-1 with TRBJ1-3; D unresolved. The V gene lost 6 bases and the J gene lost 1 base, with 7 bases spanning the gap. The CDR3 has 13 amino acids. Germline CDR1 and CDR2: WNHNN and SYGVQD (reference sequence). The CDR3: CASSLTSGNTIYF. The CDR3, as DNA: TGCGCCAGCAGCCTAACTTCTGGAAACACCATATATTTT.

The chain is built from TRBV30 and TRBJ1-5, with D maybe TRBD1 (6 bases). CDR3 size: 14 residues. The germline V gene has CDR1 GTSNPN and CDR2 SVGIG (reference sequence). V was pared by 1 base and J by 7 bases, with 14 bases between. In DNA, the CDR3 is TGTGCCTGGAGTGGGCCGGGGGGGGCCCAGCCCCAGCATTTT. This translates into CAWSGPGGAQPQHF.

The chain combines TRBV11-2 with TRBJ1-3; 7 positions match TRBD1. V lost 5 bases to trimming and J lost 0 bases; unmatched junction nucleotides: 7. CDR3 length equals 16 residues. CDR1 SGHAT and CDR2 FQNNGV come from the germline V gene. CDR3: CASSTLTGASGNTIYF. As DNA, the CDR3 is TGTGCCAGCAGCACACTTACAGGGGCCTCTGGAAACACCATATATTTT.

The chain combines TRBV29-1 with TRBJ1-1; 7 nucleotides match TRBD1. The trim removed 6 bases at V and 5 bases at J, leaving 6 bases unmatched. Germline CDR1 and CDR2: SQVTM and ANQGSEA. The CDR3 is made up of 12 amino acids. For the CDR3, the DNA is TGCAGCGTAATAGACAGGGAGACTGAAGCTTTCTTT. Encoded protein: CSVIDRETEAFF.

The chain couples TRBV10-3 to TRBJ2-3; D remains unclear. The CDR3 spans 13 residues. Germline assignment: CDR1 ENHRY and CDR2 SYGVKD. Trimming removed 4 bases from V and 6 bases from J, with 11 bases in between. The CDR3, as DNA: TGTGCCATCAGTGGAACATACAGTGATACGCAGTATTTT. Its protein is CAISGTYSDTQYF.

V is TRBV19 and J is TRBJ1-2; D uncertain. There are 14 residues in the CDR3. V lost 2 bases, J lost 8 bases, and 15 bases lay in between. CDR1 and CDR2 from the germline V gene are LNHDA and SQIVND (reference sequence). This chain's CDR3 is CASSITAYATGYTF. The CDR3 region has the DNA TGTGCCAGTAGTATAACAGCCTACGCTACGGGCTACACCTTC. The full variable domain, in which reference TRBV19 and TRBJ1-2 provide the parts outside the CDR3, is DGGITQSPKYLFRKEGQNVTLSCEQNLNHDAMYWYRQDPGQGLRLIYYSQIVNDFQKGDIAEGYSVSREKKESFPLTVTSAQKNPTAFYLCASSITAYATGYTFGSGTRLTVV.

Details on this clone: Different DNA sequences within this sample yield the same CDR3. In DNA, the CDR3 is TGCGCCAGCAGCTTGGCCACAGGGACCGGAAACACCATATATTTT. It codes for CASSLATGTGNTIYF. The V call is TRBV5-1, the J call TRBJ1-3, with TRBD1 as a possible D gene (6 bases). The CDR3 consists of 15 residues. The germline CDR1 and CDR2 sequences are SGHRS and YFSETQ. Trimming took 0 bases from V and 4 from J, leaving 11 bases between them.

The rearrangement uses TRBV4-1 and TRBJ2-7, with D perhaps TRBD2 (6 bases). Germline V gene data show CDR1 as MGHRA and CDR2 as YSYEKL. Trimming took 4 bases from V and 4 from J, leaving 20 bases between them. There are 16 residues in the CDR3. The CDR3 nucleotides are TGCGCCAGCAGCCCACACCGGGACTCCGCCCCTTACGAGCAGTACTTC. It translates to CASSPHRDSAPYEQYF.

The chain has TRBV27 and TRBJ1-2; D is possibly TRBD1 (5 bases). This CDR3 comprises 17 residues. Germline CDR1 reads MNHEY; CDR2 reads SMNVEV (reference sequence). V was cut by 5 bases and J by 0 bases, with 19 bases left in between. CDR3 in amino acids: CASSPRISGRANYGYTF. CDR3 nucleotide sequence: TGTGCCAGCAGTCCTCGAATATCAGGGAGGGCTAACTATGGCTACACCTTC.